The 30 T cell receptor beta chains given below trace back to one sample, sequenced in a study of shared clonotypes between healthy human individuals. The naive CD8 fraction comprised CD45RO-negative cells positively selected for CCR7 and excluded terminally differentiated effector memory CD45RA+ cells. Sequencing used immunoSEQ multiplex PCR; TCRdb keeps in-frame clones, though not all of them. Here the sample spans over 750,000 clones, approximately 97% being singletons. Sequencing used naive CD8+ T cells sorted from blood. The receptor set was obtained from a man between 25 and 39 years old in good health.

This rearrangement joins TRBV13 to TRBJ2-3, with TRBD2 matching over 7 bases. CDR3 length equals 18 residues. From germline, CDR1 is PRHDT and CDR2 FYEKMQ (reference sequence). Losses at the gene ends were 5 bases for V and 0 bases for J; bases not matched to a gene: 14. CDR3 nucleotides: TGTGCCAGCAGCACCCAAGAGCTACTAGCGACTAGCACAGATACGCAGTATTTT. Translating gives CASSTQELLATSTDTQYF.

This clone is a singleton in its sample. The chain couples TRBV4-3 to TRBJ2-1; TRBD2 agrees at 10 bases. V lost 0 bases and J lost 5; bases outside the gene matches: 4. Germline lookup yields CDR1 LGHNA and CDR2 YSLEER. The CDR3 has 16 residues. In nucleotides, the CDR3 is TGCGCCAGCAGCCAAGATCCTAGCGGGGGCCACAATGAGCAGTTCTTC. Translating gives CASSQDPSGGHNEQFF.

The chain is built from TRBV11-2 and TRBJ2-1; D is uncertain. From germline, CDR1 is SGHAT and CDR2 FQNNGV. Trimming took off 1 base at V and 8 bases at J, with 15 bases between the two ends. CDR3 size: 15 residues. The CDR3 DNA sequence: TGTGCCAGCAGCTTAGGAGGACCCTCATGGTATGAGCAGTTCTTC. Translating it yields CASSLGGPSWYEQFF. Complete variable domain (other parts from reference TRBV11-2 and TRBJ2-1): EAGVAQSPRYKIIEKRQSVAFWCNPISGHATLYWYQQILGQGPKLLIQFQNNGVVDDSQLPKDRFSAERLKGVDSTLKIQPAKLEDSAVYLCASSLGGPSWYEQFFGPGTRLTVL.

This rearrangement joins TRBV11-2 to TRBJ2-4, with D unclear. The CDR3 has 11 residues. V lost 4 bases and J 12 bases, leaving 10 bases between the germline ends. Germline V lookup: CDR1 SGHAT, CDR2 FQNNGV. The chain's CDR3 is CASSSSTGQYF. The CDR3 coding sequence is TGTGCCAGCAGCTCATCGACCGGTCAGTACTTC.

The rearrangement links TRBV13 to TRBJ2-1; no clear D. CDR1 and CDR2 (germline): PRHDT, FYEKMQ (reference sequence). The CDR3 is made up of 12 amino acids. The V end lost 3 bases, the J end lost 7 bases, and 7 bases lay between the germline ends. In DNA, the CDR3 is TGTGCCAGCAGCTTTGATGATAATGAGCAGTTCTTC. Its protein product is CASSFDDNEQFF. Full variable domain (outside the CDR3, taken from reference TRBV13 and TRBJ2-1): AAGVIQSPRHLIKEKRETATLKCYPIPRHDTVYWYQQGPGQDPQFLISFYEKMQSDKGSIPDRFSAQQFSDYHSELNMSSLELGDSALYFCASSFDDNEQFFGPGTRLTVL.

This chain connects TRBV29-1 to TRBJ2-3, with D possibly being TRBD1 (6 bases). This CDR3 contains 15 residues. Deletions cut 2 bases from V and 0 bases from J, with 12 bases between. Germline V CDR1 and CDR2: SQVTM, ANQGSEA. The CDR3 sequence is CSVERTVGSTDTQYF. CDR3 in DNA: TGCAGCGTTGAACGGACAGTGGGAAGCACAGATACGCAGTATTTT.

The V call is TRBV10-3, the J call TRBJ2-7; 7 bases agree with TRBD1. This CDR3 spans 15 amino acids. The J segment lost 3 bases and the V segment lost 2 bases, leaving 7 bases of the junction unmatched. From germline, CDR1 is ENHRY and CDR2 SYGVKD. The CDR3 nucleotides read TGTGCCATCAGTGAGGTCCCGGACAGGAGCTACGAGCAGTACTTC. This encodes CAISEVPDRSYEQYF.

Points on this clone: In the same sample, other DNA sequences code for this CDR3. CDR3 sequence (DNA): TGTGCCACCAGCAGAGATCTGGGCAGCAATCAGCCCCAGCATTTT. Amino acid sequence: CATSRDLGSNQPQHF. The V gene is TRBV15, the J gene TRBJ1-5; D remains unclear. The CDR3 is 15 residues long. V dropped 0 bases and J dropped 1 base, with 7 bases sitting between them. The germline gives CDR1 LNHNV, CDR2 YYDKDF (reference sequence).

Points on this clone: The germline gene is not matched at one end of the junction; a read error may be the cause. The chain is built from TRBV19 and TRBJ1-1; no firm D call. CDR1 LNHDA and CDR2 SQIVND come from the germline V gene (reference sequence). This CDR3 is built from 13 residues. The CDR3: CVSLGRGDTEAFF. The CDR3 region has the DNA TGTGTCAGTCTCGGGCGCGGAGACACTGAAGCTTTCTTT.

The chain joins TRBV28 to TRBJ2-7; possibly TRBD1 or TRBD2 for D (6 bases each). Germline V gene sequence: CDR1 MDHEN, CDR2 SYDVKM. The ends were cut back, 3 bases at V and 5 bases at J, with 17 bases in the middle. This CDR3 has 15 amino acids. This CDR3 is CASSFRPGEEDEQYF. Written as DNA, the CDR3 is TGTGCCAGCAGTTTCCGGCCAGGGGAGGAGGACGAGCAGTACTTC. Full variable domain (rest looked up from reference TRBV28 and TRBJ2-7): DVKVTQSSRYLVKRTGEKVFLECVQDMDHENMFWYRQDPGLGLRLIYFSYDVKMKEKGDIPEGYSVSREKKERFSLILESASTNQTSMYLCASSFRPGEEDEQYFGPGTRLTVT.

V usage is TRBV19 and J usage is TRBJ2-6; D unresolved. This CDR3 is built from 15 residues. The germline V gene encodes CDR1 LNHDA and CDR2 SQIVND (reference sequence). The germline V and J ends were trimmed by 5 bases and 0 bases, with 8 bases remaining between them. CDR3 DNA sequence: TGTGCCAGTAGTTACCTTCACTCTGGGGCCAACGTCCTGACTTTC. This encodes CASSYLHSGANVLTF.

This rearrangement joins TRBV19 to TRBJ1-1, with D hard to call. This CDR3 has 11 residues. V was pared by 7 bases and J by 8 bases, with 11 bases between. CDR1 is LNHDA, CDR2 SQIVND, per germline (reference sequence). In nucleotides, the CDR3 is TGTGCCAGTAACCTGGGCCGGGAAGCTTTCTTT. Translating it yields CASNLGREAFF. Using reference TRBV19 and TRBJ1-1 for the parts outside the CDR3, the full variable domain is DGGITQSPKYLFRKEGQNVTLSCEQNLNHDAMYWYRQDPGQGLRLIYYSQIVNDFQKGDIAEGYSVSREKKESFPLTVTSAQKNPTAFYLCASNLGREAFFGQGTRLTVV.

The V call is TRBV6-5, the J call TRBJ2-7; 9 bases are a match to TRBD1. This CDR3 has 16 residues. The germline CDR1 and CDR2 sequences are MNHEY and SVGAGI. Unmatched junction bases numbered 14, after V lost 4 bases and J lost 7 bases. This CDR3 is CASSSRDRAKRDEQYF. CDR3 in DNA: TGTGCCAGCAGTTCCCGGGACAGGGCAAAACGGGATGAGCAGTACTTC.

The rearrangement uses TRBV30 and TRBJ1-3; unclear D gene. The germline V gene encodes CDR1 GTSNPN and CDR2 SVGIG (reference sequence). CDR3 length: 11 amino acids. V was trimmed by 5 bases and J by 4 bases, leaving 6 bases between them. CDR3 nucleotides: TGTGCCTGGGGAGACGGAAACACCATATATTTT. Its translation: CAWGDGNTIYF.

The rearrangement uses TRBV9 and TRBJ2-7; TRBD2 agrees at 11 bases. The CDR3 extends over 16 amino acids. The V gene end was trimmed by 4 bases and the J gene end by 0 bases; junction bases not matched to a gene: 6. Germline CDR1 is SGDLS and CDR2 is YYNGEE. CDR3 region: CASSPGTSGTSYEQYF. CDR3 nucleotides: TGTGCCAGCAGCCCAGGGACTAGCGGAACCTCCTACGAGCAGTACTTC.

The chain recombines TRBV28 with TRBJ1-4; D is unresolved. V lost 1 base and J lost 7, with 13 bases in between. The CDR3 totals 15 residues. From germline, CDR1 is MDHEN and CDR2 SYDVKM. CDR3 coding DNA: TGTGCCAGCAGTTTATTTCGGGGTTTGGGTGAAAAACTGTTTTTT. As protein: CASSLFRGLGEKLFF.

A word on this clone: Other DNA sequences in this sample translate to the same CDR3. V gene TRBV7-9 combines with J gene TRBJ2-3, with 7 positions matching TRBD2. The length of the CDR3 is 12 residues. V lost 6 bases and J lost 4; bases outside the gene matches: 1. The germline CDR1 and CDR2 sequences are SEHNR and FQNEAQ (reference sequence). DNA of the CDR3: TGTGCCAGCAGTCGGGGGGCAGATACGCAGTATTTT. Encoded protein: CASSRGADTQYF.

The genes are TRBV5-6 and TRBJ2-1; 11 nucleotides match TRBD2. CDR3 length: 15 residues. Per the germline V gene, CDR1 is SGHDT and CDR2 is YYEEEE. With 4 bases clipped from V and 6 bases from J, the junction kept 6 bases outside the gene matches. CDR3 sequence (DNA): TGTGCCAGCAGCCCTAGCGGGAGGCCCTCCAATGAGCAGTTCTTC. Its translation is CASSPSGRPSNEQFF. Based on the CDR3 plus reference TRBV5-6 and TRBJ2-1, the full variable domain is DAGVTQSPTHLIKTRGQQVTLRCSPKSGHDTVSWYQQALGQGPQFIFQYYEEEERQRGNFPDRFSGHQFPNYSSELNVNALLLGDSALYLCASSPSGRPSNEQFFGPGTRLTVL.

The J gene is TRBJ2-7, the V gene TRBV5-1; maybe TRBD2 (6 bases). The CDR3 loop spans 16 amino acids. Germline CDR1 reads SGHRS; CDR2 reads YFSETQ. V was trimmed by 4 bases and J by 5 bases, leaving 22 bases between them. The CDR3 sequence is CASSGLWGSSSHEQYF. Here the CDR3 DNA reads TGCGCCAGCAGCGGACTATGGGGGTCTAGCAGCCACGAGCAGTACTTC.

The chain is built from TRBV4-1 and TRBJ2-7; the D gene is possibly TRBD1 (6 bases). CDR1 is MGHRA, CDR2 YSYEKL, per germline. This CDR3 contains 14 residues. Between the trimmed V and J ends, which lost 9 bases and 2 bases, there was a span of 17 bases. CDR3 sequence (DNA): TGCGCCAGTTCACAGGGACCGAGCACCTACGAGCAGTACTTC. This sequence encodes CASSQGPSTYEQYF.

The V and J genes are TRBV29-1 and TRBJ2-5; TRBD2 matches at 10 bases. V lost 5 bases and J lost 1; bases outside the gene matches: 7. CDR3 size: 15 residues. Looked up from germline, CDR1 is SQVTM and CDR2 is ANQGSEA. This CDR3 reads CSVLLAGDRQETQYF. The DNA of the CDR3 is TGCAGCGTTCTGCTAGCGGGGGACCGCCAAGAGACCCAGTACTTC.

The chain couples TRBV29-1 to TRBJ2-3; no clear D gene. The CDR3 is 11 residues long. Germline CDR1 reads SQVTM; CDR2 reads ANQGSEA. V was cut by 7 bases and J by 4 bases, with 9 bases left in between. This CDR3 reads CSGFGADTQYF. DNA of the CDR3: TGCAGCGGTTTTGGAGCAGATACGCAGTATTTT.

Remarks on this clone: The same CDR3 arises from other DNA sequences in this sample as well. V and J are TRBV9 and TRBJ2-3; 10 bases line up with TRBD2. The CDR3 consists of 15 residues. V was clipped by 3 bases and J by 1 base; unmatched bases: 2. Germline V gene lookup returns CDR1 SGDLS and CDR2 YYNGEE. The CDR3 DNA is TGTGCCAGCAGCGCCGGACTAGCGGGCACAGATACGCAGTATTTT. Encoded protein: CASSAGLAGTDTQYF. The full variable domain, in which reference TRBV9 and TRBJ2-3 provide the parts outside the CDR3, is DSGVTQTPKHLITATGQRVTLRCSPRSGDLSVYWYQQSLDQGLQFLIQYYNGEERAKGNILERFSAQQFPDLHSELNLSSLELGDSALYFCASSAGLAGTDTQYFGPGTRLTVL.

The CDR3 loop reads CASSLDWGSGRSYNEQFF. As DNA, the CDR3 is TGTGCCAGCAGCTTAGATTGGGGTAGCGGGAGAAGCTACAATGAGCAGTTCTTC. The V call is TRBV7-9, the J call TRBJ2-1; 9 bases match TRBD2. Germline V gene lookup returns CDR1 SEHNR and CDR2 FQNEAQ (reference sequence). The CDR3 covers 18 residues. The junction had 10 bases not matched to a gene; V was cut back by 1 base and J by 3 bases. The whole variable domain, filled in from reference TRBV7-9 and TRBJ2-1, reads DTGVSQNPRHKITKRGQNVTFRCDPISEHNRLYWYRQTLGQGPEFLTYFQNEAQLEKSRLLSDRFSAERPKGSFSTLEIQRTEQGDSAMYLCASSLDWGSGRSYNEQFFGPGTRLTVL.

The chain couples TRBV4-1 to TRBJ2-1; D gene unclear. Germline lookup yields CDR1 MGHRA and CDR2 YSYEKL. Trimming removed 6 bases from V and 3 bases from J, with 9 bases in between. CDR3 length: 13 amino acids. CDR3 sequence: CASSPTRYNEQFF. As DNA, the CDR3 is TGCGCCAGCAGTCCCACTCGCTACAATGAGCAGTTCTTC.

The rearrangement uses TRBV29-1 and TRBJ2-5; 7 bases fit TRBD2. J lost 2 bases, V lost 3 bases, and 6 bases had no gene match. The CDR3 totals 14 residues. From germline, CDR1 is SQVTM and CDR2 ANQGSEA. CDR3 in amino acids: CSVEWEGNQETQYF. The CDR3 region has the DNA TGCAGCGTTGAGTGGGAGGGCAATCAAGAGACCCAGTACTTC.

The chain recombines TRBV10-3 with TRBJ2-1, with D uncertain. The V and J ends lost 7 bases and 5 bases respectively, with 21 bases between them. The CDR3 spans 16 residues. Germline lookup yields CDR1 ENHRY and CDR2 SYGVKD. CDR3 amino acids: CAITPSAPQVHNEQFF. DNA of the CDR3: TGTGCCATCACCCCCTCGGCGCCCCAAGTCCACAATGAGCAGTTCTTC.

CDR3 residues: CASSLPRHNRDEETQYF. DNA for the CDR3: TGTGCCAGCAGCTTACCCCGACACAACCGGGACGAAGAGACCCAGTACTTC. The rearrangement uses TRBV7-2 and TRBJ2-5; D possibly matches TRBD1 or TRBD2 (5 bases each). The CDR3 totals 17 residues. V gave up 2 bases and J gave up 3 bases, with 19 bases separating them. Germline V lookup: CDR1 SGHTA, CDR2 FQGNSA. The full variable domain, with the rest looked up from reference TRBV7-2 and TRBJ2-5, is GAGVSQSPSNKVTEKGKDVELRCDPISGHTALYWYRQSLGQGLEFLIYFQGNSAPDKSGLPSDRFSAERTGGSVSTLTIQRTQQEDSAVYLCASSLPRHNRDEETQYFGPGTRLLVL.

Concerning this clone itself: At one end, the junction sequence differs from germline, possibly due to a read error. This chain joins TRBV7-7 and TRBJ2-1; TRBD2 agrees at 7 bases. Germline CDR1 and CDR2: SSHAT and FNYEAQ (reference sequence). The CDR3 length is 14 residues. CDR3 nucleotides: TGTGCTAGCAGCTTATCTGCGGGAGACAATGAGCAGTTCTTC. This codes for CASSLSAGDNEQFF.

The chain uses TRBV19 and TRBJ1-1; no reliable D call. V lost 2 bases and J lost 0, with 4 bases in between. The germline gives CDR1 LNHDA, CDR2 SQIVND (reference sequence). The CDR3 has 13 amino acids. CDR3: CASSIYVNTEAFF. Written as DNA, the CDR3 is TGTGCCAGTAGTATATACGTGAACACTGAAGCTTTCTTT.